This T cell receptor beta chain is drawn from a study of T cells in Graves' hyperthyroidism and ophthalmopathy. Study-wide results and caveats: Most thyroid clonotypes that were expanded above 0.001 also turned up in blood.

Regarding this clonotype: Its antigen is undetermined.

The CDR3 regions of TCR beta were amplified from RNA transcripts. Researchers ran a first-round RT-PCR on the TCR CDR3 using the HTBI primer set. TCRdb redid the calling of the multiplex PCR reads with MiXCR, one entry per CDR3 protein. This repertoire shows about 610,000 distinct CDR3 sequences, 14% to 15% found once; its top ten account for about 4.5%. Diagnosis relied on clinical symptoms, serum thyroxine and TRAb, thyroid ultrasound and orbital computed tomography. This TCR derives from a woman aged 40 to 55 with Graves' ophthalmopathy. The material sequenced was blood.

The CDR3 DNA follows: TGTGCCAGCAGCTTCTCGCAGGGCGGGGAGCTGTTTTTT. Encoded protein: CASSFSQGGELFF. The chain links TRBV11-3 to TRBJ2-2; TRBD1 might be the D (5 bases). The CDR3 totals 13 residues. Germline loops: CDR1 SGHNT, CDR2 YENEEA. Trimming removed 3 bases from V and 7 bases from J, with 9 bases in between. Variable domain in full (rest from reference TRBV11-3 and TRBJ2-2): EAGVVQSPRYKIIEKKQPVAFWCNPISGHNTLYWYLQNLGQGPELLIRYENEEAVDDSQLPKDRFSAERLKGVDSTLKIQPAELGDSAVYLCASSFSQGGELFFGEGSRLTVL.